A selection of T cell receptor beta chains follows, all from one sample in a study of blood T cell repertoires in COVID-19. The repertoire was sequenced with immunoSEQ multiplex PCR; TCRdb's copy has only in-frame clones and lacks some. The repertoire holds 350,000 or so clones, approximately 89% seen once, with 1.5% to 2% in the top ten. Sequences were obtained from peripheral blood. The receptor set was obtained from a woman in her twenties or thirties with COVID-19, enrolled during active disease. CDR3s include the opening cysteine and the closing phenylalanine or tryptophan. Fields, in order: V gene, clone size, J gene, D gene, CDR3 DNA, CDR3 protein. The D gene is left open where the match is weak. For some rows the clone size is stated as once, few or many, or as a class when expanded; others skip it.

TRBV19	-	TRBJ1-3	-	TGTGCCAGTAGTCCCCAGACATTGTCATCTGGAAACACCATATATTTT	CASSPQTLSSGNTIYF
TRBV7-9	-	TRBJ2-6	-	TGTGCCAGCAGCTTAGACAGGGCTGGGGCCAACGTCCTGACTTTC	CASSLDRAGANVLTF
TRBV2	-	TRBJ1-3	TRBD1	TGTGCCAGCAGCGACAGGGGTTCTGGAAACACCATATATTTT	CASSDRGSGNTIYF
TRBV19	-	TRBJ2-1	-	TGTGCCAGTAGTCGGGTCCTTAGCTCCTACAATGAGCAGTTCTTC	CASSRVLSSYNEQFF
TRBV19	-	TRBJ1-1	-	TGTGCCAGTAGTGTCGGGACAATCGAAGCTTTCTTT	CASSVGTIEAFF
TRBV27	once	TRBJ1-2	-	TGTGCCAGCAGTCACGGGCAGGGTTGGGGCTACACCTTC	CASSHGQGWGYTF
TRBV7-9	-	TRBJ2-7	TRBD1	TGTGCCAGCAGTCCCCCCGGGACAGGGGCCTACGAGCAGTACTTC	CASSPPGTGAYEQYF
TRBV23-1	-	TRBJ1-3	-	TGCGCCAGCAGTCATGTGGGGCTCTCTGGAAACACCATATATTTT	CASSHVGLSGNTIYF
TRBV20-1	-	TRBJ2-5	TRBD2	TGCAGTGCTAGTCTCGCGGGGGGGGCCCAGTACTTC	CSASLAGGAQYF
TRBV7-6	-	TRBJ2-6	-	TGTGCCAGCAGCTCGCCGGGACACAGCTCTGGGGCCAACGTCCTGACTTTC	CASSSPGHSSGANVLTF
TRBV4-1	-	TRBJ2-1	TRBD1	TGCGCCAGCAGCCAGGACAGGGCCCAGGGCAGAGAGCAGTTCTTC	CASSQDRAQGREQFF
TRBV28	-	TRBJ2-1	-	TGTGCCAGCAGCGAAATGAGTCGGGAGCAGTTCTTC	CASSEMSREQFF
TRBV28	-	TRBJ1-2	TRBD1	TGTGCCATCCCTCGGGACAGGATCGGCTATGGCTACACCTTC	CAIPRDRIGYGYTF
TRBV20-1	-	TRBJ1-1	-	TGCAGTGCTAGGGAAATTTTGAGGGCTTTCTTT	CSAREILRAFF
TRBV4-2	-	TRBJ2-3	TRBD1	TGTGCCAGCAGCCAGTGGACAGGGGGTGAAGATACGCAGTATTTT	CASSQWTGGEDTQYF
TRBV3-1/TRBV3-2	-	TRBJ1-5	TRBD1	TGTGCCAGCAGCCCTGGGACAGGGGGCCTTCAGCCCCAGCATTTT	CASSPGTGGLQPQHF
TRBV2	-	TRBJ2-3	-	TGTGCCAGCAGGGTGGGGGCCACAGATACGCAGTATTTT	CASRVGATDTQYF
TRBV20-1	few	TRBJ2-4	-	TGCAGTGTTCGTCAGTCAAACATTCAGTACTTC	CSVRQSNIQYF
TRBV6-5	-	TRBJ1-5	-	TGTGCCAGCAATAATTTTCAGCCCCAGCATTTT	CASNNFQPQHF
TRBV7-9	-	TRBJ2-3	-	TGTGCCAGCAGCTTACTGGGGCAGGGGATGGCGCAGTATTTT	CASSLLGQGMAQYF
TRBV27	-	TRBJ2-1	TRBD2	TGTGCCAGCAGTCACCCTGTGACTAGCGGGGGGGCCGGCGAGCAGTTCTTC	CASSHPVTSGGAGEQFF
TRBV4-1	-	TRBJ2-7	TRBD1	TGCGCCAGCAGCCACCGGGACAGCGACTACGAGCAGTACTTC	CASSHRDSDYEQYF
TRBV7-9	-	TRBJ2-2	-	TGTGCCAGCAGCTTAACGGCGAACACCGGGGAGCTGTTTTTT	CASSLTANTGELFF
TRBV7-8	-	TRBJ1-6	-	TGTGCCAGCAGCTTTGGAGTAAATTCACCCCTCCACTTT	CASSFGVNSPLHF
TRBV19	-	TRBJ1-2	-	TGTGCCAGTAGTCCCCGCTTTAGGGGGAACGAAGGCTACACCTTC	CASSPRFRGNEGYTF
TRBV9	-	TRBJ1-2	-	TGTGCCAGCAGCCCTCCAGCCAGGGGATATGGCTACACCTTC	CASSPPARGYGYTF
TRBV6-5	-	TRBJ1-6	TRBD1	TGTGCCAGCAGCCCGGACAGGGCGTGGAATTCACCCCTCCACTTT	CASSPDRAWNSPLHF
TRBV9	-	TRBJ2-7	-	TGTGCCAGCAGCGTAGCCCCATTAGACTCAACCTACGAGCAGTACTTC	CASSVAPLDSTYEQYF
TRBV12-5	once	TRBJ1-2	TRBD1	TGTGCTAGTGGTCGGACAGGGGAATCTGGCTACACCTTC	CASGRTGESGYTF
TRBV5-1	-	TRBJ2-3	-	TGCGCCAGCAGCTTGGGGGAGATTAGCACAGATACGCAGTATTTT	CASSLGEISTDTQYF
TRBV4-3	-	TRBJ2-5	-	TGCGCCAGCAGCCAAGATCTTACCAGACAAGAGACCCAGTACTTC	CASSQDLTRQETQYF
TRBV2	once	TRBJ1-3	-	TGTGCCAGCAGTGATTTTGGGAGCTCTGGAAACACCATATATTTT	CASSDFGSSGNTIYF
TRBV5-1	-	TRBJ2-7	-	TGCGCCAGCAGCTTTTCAGGGGACGAGCAGTACTTC	CASSFSGDEQYF
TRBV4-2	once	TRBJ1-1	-	TGTGCCAGCAGCCAAAGACGACAGTTAGCGATCGGGAGCCGGGACACTGAAGCTTTCTTT	CASSQRRQLAIGSRDTEAFF
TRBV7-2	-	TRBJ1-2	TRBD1	TGTGCCAGCAGCTTAGGGGGGACAGGGGTGAGTGGCTACACCTTC	CASSLGGTGVSGYTF
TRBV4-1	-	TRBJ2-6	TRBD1	TGCGCCAGCAGCCAACCACAGGGGACCTCCTCTGGGGCCAACGTCCTGACTTTC	CASSQPQGTSSGANVLTF
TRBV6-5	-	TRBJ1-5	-	TGTGCCAGCAGACCGCGGGGGGCTCAGCCCCAGCATTTT	CASRPRGAQPQHF
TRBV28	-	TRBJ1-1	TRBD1	TGTGCCAGCAAAATGGGACAGGGAAGGCAAGCTTTCTTT	CASKMGQGRQAFF
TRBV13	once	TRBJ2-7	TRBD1	TGTGCCAGCAGCCCCCGGGACAGGGGACGCGTACCTCGAGATAATTTCTACGAGCAGTACTTC	CASSPRDRGRVPRDNFYEQYF
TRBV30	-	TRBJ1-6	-	TGTGCCTGGAATCGCCAGGGAAGCGACTATAATTCACCCCTCCACTTT	CAWNRQGSDYNSPLHF
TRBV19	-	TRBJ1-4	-	TGTGCCGCCGGTCCCGTCAGCAGGGTGTGGGAAAAACTGTTTTTT	CAAGPVSRVWEKLFF
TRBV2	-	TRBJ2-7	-	TGTGCCAGCAACAGGGAATTGAACGAGCAGTACTTC	CASNRELNEQYF
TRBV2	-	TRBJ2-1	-	TGTGCCAGCAGTGCGCTTACAAAGTACAATGAGCAGTTCTTC	CASSALTKYNEQFF
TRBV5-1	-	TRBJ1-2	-	TGCGCCAGCAGCTTGGGGGACAACTTCGGGTATGGCTACACCTTC	CASSLGDNFGYGYTF
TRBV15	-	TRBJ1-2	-	TGTGCCACCAGCAGAGATTCAGGGCTTGGCTACACCTTC	CATSRDSGLGYTF
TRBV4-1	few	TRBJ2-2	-	TGCGCCAGCAGCCAAGATCGCGCAAGACTGACCACCGGGGAGCTGTTTTTT	CASSQDRARLTTGELFF
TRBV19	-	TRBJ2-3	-	TGTGCCAGTAGTATCGGGACTAGCACAGATACGCAGTATTTT	CASSIGTSTDTQYF
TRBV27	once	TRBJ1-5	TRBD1	TGTGCCAGCAGAACACGGACAGGGGGCAATCAGCCCCAGCATTTT	CASRTRTGGNQPQHF
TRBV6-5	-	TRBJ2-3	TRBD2	TGTGCCAGCAGTAATAGCGGGGGGGCGCATACGCAGTATTTT	CASSNSGGAHTQYF
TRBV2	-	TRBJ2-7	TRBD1	TGTGCCAGCAGTGAAGTGGGACAGGGGGCGCGGATACTCGAGCAGTACTTC	CASSEVGQGARILEQYF
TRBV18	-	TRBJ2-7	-	TGTGCCAGCTCACCAGGGGGGGGGCCCTACGAGCAGTACTTC	CASSPGGGPYEQYF
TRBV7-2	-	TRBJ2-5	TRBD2	TGTGCCAGCAGCCACCGTCCCGGGACTAGCGGGGGGGCGGGAGAGACCCAGTACTTC	CASSHRPGTSGGAGETQYF
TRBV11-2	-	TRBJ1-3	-	TGTGCCAGCAGCTCCCCCGAGGGTTTTGGAAACACCATATATTTT	CASSSPEGFGNTIYF
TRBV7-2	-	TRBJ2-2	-	TGTGCCAGCAGCCAGAGGACCGGGGAGCTGTTTTTT	CASSQRTGELFF
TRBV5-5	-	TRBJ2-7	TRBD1	TGTGCCAGCAGCTCGGGGACAGGGTCCCACGAGCAGTACTTC	CASSSGTGSHEQYF
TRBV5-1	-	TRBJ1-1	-	TGCGCCAGCAGCCCCGAACAGGGGAACACTGAAGCTTTCTTT	CASSPEQGNTEAFF
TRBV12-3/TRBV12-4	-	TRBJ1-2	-	TGTGCCAGCAGTTTAGGCCGGGACTACACCTTC	CASSLGRDYTF
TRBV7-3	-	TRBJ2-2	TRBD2	TGTGCCAGCAGCTTAACTTCCCCCGGCGGGGGGAGGGGGGAGCTGTTTTTT	CASSLTSPGGGRGELFF
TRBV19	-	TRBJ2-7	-	TGTGCCAGTAGCCACAATACCGGGACAACCTACGAGCAGTACTTC	CASSHNTGTTYEQYF
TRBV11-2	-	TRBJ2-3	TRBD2	TGTGCCAGCAGCTTCCCGGGGGGGGACACAGATACGCAGTATTTT	CASSFPGGDTDTQYF